This TCR beta chain stems from a study of cytotoxic CD8 clonotypes in ibrutinib-treated CLL. Study information: Responses: some 25 partial, 2 complete; after median about 70 months, around 14 stayed remitted, around 12 progressed. Overall study findings and caveats: Clonality at baseline surpassed age-matched healthy donors and tracked circulating CD8+ T-cell counts. Patients with sustained remission and those progressing were sampled at differing times. Clonality, elevated at ibrutinib response, dropped back toward baseline at progression.

Measured with immunoSEQ multiplex PCR; TCRdb has only the in-frame clones, and not every one. The sample yields 200,000 or so clones, about three quarters seen once. V was trimmed by 2 bases and J by 10 bases, leaving 14 bases between them. The CDR3 length is 13 residues. Germline loops: CDR1 SGHTA, CDR2 FQGNSA. This clone was picked up a small number of times. No antigen is known for it. This TCR was sampled from a human donor with chronic lymphocytic leukemia. Specimen: PBMCs, collected after 12 months of ibrutinib treatment. The rearrangement links TRBV7-2 to TRBJ1-1; D is possibly TRBD1 (5 bases). CDR3 bases: TGTGCCAGCAGCTTAAACAGGCGGGGGGTAGCTTTCTTT. This translates into CASSLNRRGVAFF.